This TCR beta chain is drawn from a study of cytomegalovirus exposure and HLA in healthy donors. Across the whole study: There were 100 million to 120 million unique TCR beta sequences, drawn from 150 million to 200 million T cells, in an earlier analysis. Clustering assigned about 79% of the approximately 370 genotyped donors to the Caucasian-associated ancestry cluster. Study-wide points: Later analysis identified a missense DCLRE1C variant that was linked to TCR beta V- and J-gene trimming. Differences between HLA loci emerged in a later analysis of TCR association rates, with DRB1 most and HLA-C fewest.

Researchers ran the PCR with 60 Vbeta and 13 Jbeta primers. Profiled with immunoSEQ multiplex PCR; TCRdb holds only in-frame clones, not every one. The sample records roughly 150,000 clones, around 82% being singletons. A word on this clone: Its antigen is unidentified.

This CDR3 has 10 amino acids. The germline CDR1 and CDR2 sequences are SQVTM and ANQGSEA. V lost 4 bases, J lost 10 bases, and 10 bases lay in between. J is TRBJ1-2 and V is TRBV29-1; D remains unclear. The sequenced material came from PBMCs. This clonotype was obtained from a woman aged 45 to 65 in good health and CMV-seropositive. As DNA, the CDR3 is TGCAGCGTTGTAAGCGGGGACTACACCTTC. This translates into CSVVSGDYTF.